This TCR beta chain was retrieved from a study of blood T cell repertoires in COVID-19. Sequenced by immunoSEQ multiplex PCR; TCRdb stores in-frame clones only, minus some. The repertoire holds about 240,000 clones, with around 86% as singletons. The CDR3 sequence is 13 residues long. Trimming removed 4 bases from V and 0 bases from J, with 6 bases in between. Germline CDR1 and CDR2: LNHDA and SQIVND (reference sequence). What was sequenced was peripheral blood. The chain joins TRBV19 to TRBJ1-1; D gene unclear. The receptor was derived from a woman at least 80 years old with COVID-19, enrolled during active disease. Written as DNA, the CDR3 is TGTGCCAGTAGTACCCGTCTGAACACTGAAGCTTTCTTT. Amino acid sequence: CASSTRLNTEAFF.